This T cell receptor beta chain was identified during a study of regulatory T cells in long-lasting Graves disease. This clonotype occurred many times. Researchers made TCR beta libraries by using iRepertoire HTBI primers and running Arm-PCR on CDR3 regions. MiXCR was run by TCRdb on the multiplex PCR reads, yielding one entry per CDR3 protein. Of roughly 420,000 distinct CDR3 sequences listed, about a sixth are singletons. The CDR3 covers 15 residues. The ends were cut back, 5 bases at V and 4 bases at J, with 14 bases in the middle. Germline V gene lookup returns CDR1 MNHNS and CDR2 SASEGT. As to time point: newly diagnosed GD, antithyroid drugs for less than 3 months. PBMC-derived RNA was used for the TCR library. These data are also associated with another study on T cells in Graves' hyperthyroidism and ophthalmopathy. From that second work: Model-based prediction identified ophthalmopathy a median around seven months prior to its onset.

This specimen consisted of peripheral blood mononuclear cells (PBMCs), obtained at new diagnosis, from a patient treated with antithyroid drugs. The chain has TRBV6-1 and TRBJ1-4; tentatively, D is TRBD1 (6 bases). This receptor was taken from a woman between 18 and 30 years old with Graves disease. CDR3 sequence (DNA): TGTGCCAGCAGTCACACAGGGCAAGATAATGAAAAACTGTTTTTT. Protein: CASSHTGQDNEKLFF.